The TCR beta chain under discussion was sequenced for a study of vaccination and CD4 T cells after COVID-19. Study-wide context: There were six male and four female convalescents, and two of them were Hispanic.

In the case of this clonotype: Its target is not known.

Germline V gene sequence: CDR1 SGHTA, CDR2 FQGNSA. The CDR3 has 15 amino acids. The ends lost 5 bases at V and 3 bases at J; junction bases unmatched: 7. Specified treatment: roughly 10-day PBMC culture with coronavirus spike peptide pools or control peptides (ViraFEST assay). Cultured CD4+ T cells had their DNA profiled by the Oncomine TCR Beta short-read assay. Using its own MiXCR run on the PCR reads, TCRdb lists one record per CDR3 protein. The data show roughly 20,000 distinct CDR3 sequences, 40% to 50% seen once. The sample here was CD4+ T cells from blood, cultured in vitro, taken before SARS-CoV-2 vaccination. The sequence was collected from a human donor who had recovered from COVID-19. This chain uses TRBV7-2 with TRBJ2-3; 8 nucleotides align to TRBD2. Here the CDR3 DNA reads TGTGCCAGCAGCCGTAGCGGGGTGAAGACAGATACGCAGTATTTT. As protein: CASSRSGVKTDTQYF.